One and the same sample provided the 24 T cell receptor beta chains below, sequenced in a study of Graves' ophthalmopathy and Graves' hyperthyroidism (dated by TCRdb to the late 2010s). Sequencing took place on an Illumina HiSeq 2000. TCR beta CDR3 regions were amplified from RNA transcripts for repertoire sequencing. HTBI primers and the Qiagen OneStep RT-PCR kit were used in a first-round RT-PCR, which was followed by a second-round multiplex PCR, size selection and purification. TCRdb cleaned the public reads at Q25 with fastp, built clones with MiXCR and kept in-frame beta chains. Each entry merges the rows of one CDR3 protein and shows their most common DNA and genes. Recorded for this sample are approximately 15,000 distinct CDR3 sequences; about half of them occurred a single time. The biggest ten clones account for roughly 27% of the sample. Sequencing was carried out using peripheral blood. Receptors were obtained from a woman in her 40s with stable Graves' hyperthyroidism. Donor details come from another sample of the same person, matched by shared clones.

The chain has TRBV24-1 and TRBJ1-2; 7 nucleotides align to TRBD1. Germline V gene sequence: CDR1 KGHDR, CDR2 SFDVKD. The CDR3 totals 14 residues. Trimming at V came to 3 bases and at J to 2 bases, leaving 2 bases not matched to a gene. The CDR3, as DNA: TGTGCCACCAGTGATCTGGGACAGAACTATGGCTACACCTTC. It encodes CATSDLGQNYGYTF.

This clonotype was observed a few times. Being one base from a much bigger clone, this may be a read error. DNA of the CDR3: TGTGCCGGCAGCCTCCCGGATGAAAAACTGTTTTTT. Translated, it gives CAGSLPDEKLFF. This chain links TRBV11-2 with TRBJ1-4, with no clear D. This CDR3 comprises 12 residues. Germline V lookup: CDR1 SGHAT, CDR2 FQNNGV.

This CDR3 reads CSAQGRGNYGYTF. Written as DNA, the CDR3 is TGCAGTGCTCAGGGGAGGGGTAACTATGGCTACACCTTC. The rearrangement uses TRBV20-1 and TRBJ1-2, with a tentative D call TRBD1 (6 bases). Trimming pared 5 bases from V and 1 base from J, leaving 11 bases between. CDR3 size: 13 residues. The germline V gene has CDR1 DFQATT and CDR2 SNEGSKA (reference sequence).

This chain joins TRBV7-3 and TRBJ2-1, with 13 bases aligning to TRBD2. CDR3 length: 16 residues. V shed 4 bases and J 8 bases; nucleotides not matched to a gene: 8. Germline V gene sequence: CDR1 SGHTA, CDR2 FQGTGA. The CDR3 region is CASSSLGLAGADEQFF. CDR3 DNA sequence: TGTGCCAGCAGCTCCCTAGGACTAGCGGGAGCGGATGAGCAGTTCTTC.

This clonotype is judged medium-sized. This chain joins TRBV15 and TRBJ2-7, with D perhaps assigned TRBD1 or TRBD2 (6 bases each). Germline V gene data show CDR1 as LNHNV and CDR2 as YYDKDF (reference sequence). The CDR3 is made up of 15 amino acids. V was shortened by 1 base and J by 3 bases, with 13 bases between the two germline ends. The CDR3 loop reads CATSRGGGRNYEQYF. CDR3 nucleotide sequence: TGTGCCACCAGCAGAGGAGGGGGGCGCAACTACGAGCAGTACTTC.

This clonotype was detected a few times. Written as DNA, the CDR3 is TGTGCCAGCAGCCAAGTAAGGACTAGCGCAACCTACGAGCAGTACTTC. This translates into CASSQVRTSATYEQYF. The V gene is TRBV3-1, the J gene TRBJ2-7, with 9 nucleotides matching TRBD2. V was pared by 1 base and J by 2 bases, with 6 bases of the junction left unmatched. The CDR3 length is 16 residues. Germline V lookup: CDR1 LGHDT, CDR2 YNNKEL (reference sequence).

The rearrangement links TRBV4-3 to TRBJ1-1; possible D gene TRBD1, 6 bases. V lost 1 base to trimming and J lost 4 bases, with 13 bases between them. The CDR3 runs to 15 residues. The germline V gene encodes CDR1 LGHNA and CDR2 YSLEER. The CDR3 sequence: CASSQVPGAVTEAFF. CDR3 DNA: TGCGCCAGCAGCCAAGTTCCGGGGGCAGTCACTGAAGCTTTCTTT.

V and J are TRBV7-8 and TRBJ1-5; TRBD1 might be the D (5 bases). The germline V gene encodes CDR1 SGHVS and CDR2 FQNEAQ. Trimming left V 4 bases short and J 3 bases short, with 13 bases between. The CDR3 loop spans 15 amino acids. The CDR3 DNA follows: TGTGCCAGCAGCTCTACTCCGGGGGACAATCAGCCCCAGCATTTT. It is translated as CASSSTPGDNQPQHF. Combining the CDR3 with reference TRBV7-8 and TRBJ1-5 gives the whole variable domain GAGVSQSPRYKVAKRGQDVALRCDPISGHVSLFWYQQALGQGPEFLTYFQNEAQLDKSGLPSDRFFAERPEGSVSTLKIQRTQQEDSAVYLCASSSTPGDNQPQHFGDGTRLSIL.

Of note for this clonotype: Because the CDR3 is missing its conserved closing phenylalanine or tryptophan, this is likely a read error. This sequence joins TRBV7-8 and TRBJ1-6, with D possibly being TRBD1 (5 bases). Germline CDR1 SGHVS, CDR2 FQNEAQ. This CDR3 contains 17 residues. The V gene lost 5 bases and the J gene lost 7 bases, with 21 bases spanning the gap. CDR3 DNA sequence: TGTGCCAGCAGCCATGGGGGACCGTTTAGTAGGAATTCACCCCTCCACCCT. Protein product: CASSHGGPFSRNSPLHP.

The rearrangement links TRBV11-2 to TRBJ1-2, with TRBD1 matching 11 bases. Looked up from germline, CDR1 is SGHAT and CDR2 is FQNNGV. J gave up 3 bases and V 3 bases, and 12 bases lay outside the gene matches. This CDR3 is 18 amino acids long. The CDR3 loop is CASSFRPGQGVPYYGYTF. CDR3 coding DNA: TGTGCCAGCAGCTTCCGGCCGGGACAGGGGGTGCCATACTATGGCTACACCTTC.

Only a few counts were recorded for this clonotype. One base away lies a much larger clone, so this may be a sequencing read error. This chain links TRBV12-3 or TRBV12-4 with TRBJ2-1; TRBD2 is a possible D gene (6 bases). This CDR3 is 11 amino acids long. CDR3 bases: TGTGCCAGCTCCTGGGAACGGGAGCAGTCCTTC. Its translation: CASSWEREQSF.

As concerns this clonotype: One end of the junction is discordant with germline, which a read error may explain. The chain links TRBV11-2 to TRBJ2-2, with 8 nucleotides matching TRBD2. This CDR3 is 14 amino acids long. Germline CDR1 reads SGHAT; CDR2 reads FQNNGV. The CDR3 nucleotides are TGTGCCGGCAGCTTACGGGAGGGGGCCGGGGAGCTGTTTTTT. Protein sequence: CAGSLREGAGELFF.

This clonotype was seen just once. This chain joins TRBV2 and TRBJ2-7, with TRBD2 identical over 12 bases. Per germline, CDR1 SNHLY and CDR2 FYNNEI. The CDR3 has 17 amino acids. Here the CDR3 reads CVSSEPSGGASPGEQYF. CDR3 coding DNA: TGTGTTAGCAGTGAACCTAGCGGGGGGGCCTCACCGGGTGAGCAGTACTTC.

By share of the sample, this clonotype is medium-sized. V and J are TRBV29-1 and TRBJ1-1; D call uncertain. CDR1 is SQVTM and CDR2 is ANQGSEA in the germline V gene. The CDR3 has 11 residues. V lost 5 bases and J 10 bases, leaving 14 bases between the germline ends. The CDR3 spells CSVRGSLGAFF. The CDR3 bases are TGCAGCGTTCGGGGTAGCTTAGGAGCTTTCTTT.

The genes are TRBV7-2 and TRBJ1-5; a weak D match, TRBD1 (5 bases). V shed 8 bases and J shed 7 bases, with 15 bases lying between them. This CDR3 region has 13 residues. Germline V lookup: CDR1 SGHTA, CDR2 FQGNSA. CDR3 nucleotides: TGTGCCAGCTCATCCTACGAGGGGCAGCCCCAGCATTTT. Its translation: CASSSYEGQPQHF.

This clonotype showed up many times. The rearrangement joins TRBV11-3 to TRBJ2-3; D gene uncertain. The germline gives CDR1 SGHNT, CDR2 YENEEA. With 5 bases removed from V and 6 bases from J, the gap between germline ends came to 18 bases. The CDR3 covers 15 residues. The CDR3 protein is CASSPRTSLSDTQYF. The CDR3 nucleotides are TGTGCCAGCAGCCCACGGACCTCGTTGAGCGATACGCAGTATTTT. The full variable domain, rest sourced from reference TRBV11-3 and TRBJ2-3, is EAGVVQSPRYKIIEKKQPVAFWCNPISGHNTLYWYLQNLGQGPELLIRYENEEAVDDSQLPKDRFSAERLKGVDSTLKIQPAELGDSAVYLCASSPRTSLSDTQYFGPGTRLTVL.

This clonotype was recorded many times. J is TRBJ1-4 and V is TRBV11-2, with unresolved D. The CDR3 totals 12 residues. Germline V gene lookup returns CDR1 SGHAT and CDR2 FQNNGV. Trimming pared 5 bases from V and 6 bases from J, leaving 7 bases between. The CDR3 loop is CASSLPDEKLFF. CDR3 DNA sequence: TGTGCCAGCAGCCTCCCGGATGAAAAACTGTTTTTT.

This chain joins TRBV5-4 and TRBJ2-1, with TRBD1 matching 9 bases. The CDR3 length is 16 residues. Germline V lookup: CDR1 SGHNT, CDR2 YYREEE (reference sequence). The junction had 6 bases not matched to a gene; V was cut back by 0 bases and J by 5 bases. The DNA of the CDR3 is TGTGCCAGCAGCTTGGACGGGACAGGGACAAACAATGAGCAGTTCTTC. This codes for CASSLDGTGTNNEQFF.

At least ten counts were recorded for this clonotype. This chain joins TRBV20-1 and TRBJ1-2, with 7 nucleotides matching TRBD1. Germline V gene sequence: CDR1 DFQATT, CDR2 SNEGSKA (reference sequence). CDR3 length equals 12 residues. J lost 6 bases, V lost 6 bases, and 7 bases had no gene match. The CDR3 here is CSAPTGEDGYTF. Written as DNA, the CDR3 is TGCAGTGCCCCAACAGGGGAGGATGGCTACACCTTC.

Only one count was recorded for this clonotype. This sequence joins TRBV2 and TRBJ2-7, with D perhaps matching TRBD1 (7 bases). The CDR3 runs to 13 residues. V lost 6 bases and J 5 bases, leaving 14 bases between the germline ends. Germline CDR1 is SNHLY and CDR2 is FYNNEI. CDR3 sequence: CASSHDREDEQYF. The CDR3 region has the DNA TGTGCCAGCAGCCACGACAGGGAGGACGAGCAGTACTTC.

This rearrangement joins TRBV20-1 to TRBJ2-7; 13 bases are a match to TRBD2. The CDR3 runs to 13 residues. Germline lookup yields CDR1 DFQATT and CDR2 SNEGSKA (reference sequence). V lost 5 bases and J lost 3; bases outside the gene matches: 1. The CDR3 sequence: CSARTSGGYEQYF. As DNA, the CDR3 is TGCAGTGCTCGGACTAGCGGGGGCTACGAGCAGTACTTC.

This clonotype was seen a few times. The gene calls are TRBV5-6 and TRBJ1-1, with 8 bases matching TRBD1. The J segment lost 0 bases and the V segment lost 4 bases, leaving 2 bases of the junction unmatched. The CDR3 runs to 14 residues. From germline, CDR1 is SGHDT and CDR2 YYEEEE. In DNA, the CDR3 is TGTGCCAGCAGCAGGACAGGGCTGAACACTGAAGCTTTCTTT. Its translation is CASSRTGLNTEAFF. Full variable domain (rest looked up from reference TRBV5-6 and TRBJ1-1): DAGVTQSPTHLIKTRGQQVTLRCSPKSGHDTVSWYQQALGQGPQFIFQYYEEEERQRGNFPDRFSGHQFPNYSSELNVNALLLGDSALYLCASSRTGLNTEAFFGQGTRLTVV.

The sample holds a few counts of this clonotype. The genes are TRBV4-2 and TRBJ2-3, with TRBD2 identical over 11 bases. The CDR3 extends over 19 amino acids. Looked up from germline, CDR1 is LGHNA and CDR2 is YNFKEQ. The V gene end was trimmed by 0 bases and the J gene end by 1 base; junction bases not matched to a gene: 9. The CDR3 spells CASSQESGSGRAGTDTQYF. CDR3 DNA: TGTGCCAGCAGCCAAGAATCGGGTAGCGGGAGGGCCGGCACAGATACGCAGTATTTT.

A single count supports this clonotype. The junction differs from germline at one of its ends, possibly a read error. The V gene is TRBV20-1, the J gene TRBJ2-1; 7 bases are shared with TRBD2. Germline V gives CDR1 DFQATT, CDR2 SNEGSKA (reference sequence). The CDR3 consists of 16 residues. Here the CDR3 DNA reads TGCAGTGCTAGAGGAGGCGGGAGAATCGTTGTTAAGGAGCAGTCCTTC. Translating gives CSARGGGRIVVKEQSF.